This TCR beta chain was retrieved from a study of blood T cell repertoires in COVID-19. Study summary: Spain, Italy and the United States supplied samples that represented acute and convalescent COVID-19. From T cells, B-cell-depleted T cells, or PBMCs came the material, which was cDNA or gDNA.

Original processing methods: Quantification of nucleated cells was approximated via reference gene primer amplification. Assay used: immunoSEQ multiplex PCR; TCRdb lists only in-frame clones, some missing. That table is the source of V, J and clone size, and D and trimming were worked out from the DNA. The sample carries some 200,000 clones, 80% to 90% recorded once. The CDR3 is 12 amino acids. The germline gives CDR1 MNHNY, CDR2 SVGAGI (reference sequence). Deletions cut 7 bases from V and 4 bases from J, with 7 bases between. The sequenced sample consisted of peripheral blood. The clonotype was recovered from an elderly man with acute or convalescent COVID-19. V usage is TRBV6-6 and J usage is TRBJ1-4; D unresolved. Here the CDR3 reads CASKQLNEKLFF. The CDR3 DNA reads TGTGCCAGCAAACAGCTTAATGAAAAACTGTTTTTT.